This is a list of T cell receptor beta chains from one sample in a study of beta chain features in type 1 diabetes. Clones were read by immunoSEQ multiplex PCR, and TCRdb kept only the in-frame ones, dropping some. This sample yields about 300,000 clones, of which about 14% are seen a single time; 0.015% belongs to the top ten. The sequenced sample consisted of naive CD4+ T cells from blood. The receptors derive from a woman aged 18-29 years with type 1 diabetes. Each CDR3 is given with its conserved first and last residue. The D gene is left open where the match is weak. Clone sizes are given selectively: once, few, many, or a class where the clone is expanded.

>.|TRBJ2-1|TRBD2|TRBV5-6
TGTGCCAGCAGCTTGATTAGCGGGAGCTCCTACAATGAGCAGTTCTTC
CASSLISGSSYNEQFF
>once|TRBJ2-7|TRBD2|TRBV28
TGTGCCAGCAGTTCTCGACTAGCGGGAGGTGGGCAGTACTTC
CASSSRLAGGGQYF
>few|TRBJ2-7|.|TRBV6-6
TGTGCCAGCAGACCGACAGACACTTTAACCTACGAGCAGTACTTC
CASRPTDTLTYEQYF
>few|TRBJ2-1|TRBD2|TRBV5-1
TGCGCCAGCAGCTTCCTAGCGGGAGCGGGAAATGAGCAGTTCTTC
CASSFLAGAGNEQFF
>few|TRBJ2-3|.|TRBV19
TGTGCCAGTAGTACCAGCCAAGGGGGCACAGATACGCAGTATTTT
CASSTSQGGTDTQYF
>few|TRBJ2-7|.|TRBV5-1
TGCGCCAGCAGCTTGACAGGTCCCTACGAGCAGTACTTC
CASSLTGPYEQYF
>.|TRBJ2-7|.|TRBV7-2
TGTGCCAGCAGCTTCCAAAGGGGGTACGAGCAGTACTTC
CASSFQRGYEQYF
>.|TRBJ2-1|.|TRBV6-5
TGTGCCAGCAGCGACAGGTGGGGAGATGAGCAGTTCTTC
CASSDRWGDEQFF
>few|TRBJ2-2|.|TRBV5-1
TGCGCCAGCAGCTTAGGCGGGAACACCGGGGAGCTGTTTTTT
CASSLGGNTGELFF
>.|TRBJ2-5|TRBD1|TRBV6-5
TGTGCCAGCAGTACCCCGGACAGGGGAGGGGAGACCCAGTACTTC
CASSTPDRGGETQYF
>.|TRBJ2-5|TRBD1|TRBV7-9
TGTGCCAGCAGCTTAGGAGCCCGGGGACAGGGGGTCGCGACTCACTTC
CASSLGARGQGVATHF
>few|TRBJ1-1|.|TRBV29-1
TGCAGCGTTGACCAGGTGAACACTGAAGCTTTCTTT
CSVDQVNTEAFF
>few|TRBJ2-5|TRBD1|TRBV30
TGTGCCTGGTCCGGGACAGGGGTATGGGAGACCCAGTACTTC
CAWSGTGVWETQYF
>.|TRBJ1-1|TRBD1|TRBV28
TGTGCCAGCAGCAGAGACAGGGAGACTGAAGCTTTCTTT
CASSRDRETEAFF
>few|TRBJ2-7|.|TRBV11-1
TGTGCCAGCAGCTTATCAGTTTCCTACGAGCAGTACTTC
CASSLSVSYEQYF
>few|TRBJ2-5|.|TRBV2
TGTGCCAGCAGTGCTGGAGGGGAGACCCAGTACTTC
CASSAGGETQYF
>.|TRBJ1-2|.|TRBV27
TGTGCCAGCAGTCCCCGGGGGAACTATGGCTACACCTTC
CASSPRGNYGYTF
>.|TRBJ1-2|TRBD1|TRBV19
TGTGCCAGTAGTATCCCCGGACAGGGTATTAACGGCTACACCTTC
CASSIPGQGINGYTF
>.|TRBJ2-1|TRBD2|TRBV4-3
TGCGCCAGCAGCCAAGAGACGGCTAGCGGGAGCTATGAGCAGTTCTTC
CASSQETASGSYEQFF
>few|TRBJ2-1|.|TRBV21-1
TGTGCCAGCAGCAGCGGTCCACCCCAAGCGGGAGGCTACAATGAGCAGTTCTTC
CASSSGPPQAGGYNEQFF
>few|TRBJ2-1|TRBD2|TRBV27
TGTGCCAGCAATGCCCCGGGACTAGGCCCTTACAATGAGCAGTTCTTC
CASNAPGLGPYNEQFF
>.|TRBJ2-7|TRBD2|TRBV29-1
TGCAGCGTGCTTATCTTGCGGGGGAGCTCCTACGAGCAGTACTTC
CSVLILRGSSYEQYF
>.|TRBJ1-4|.|TRBV25-1
TGTGCCAGCAGTGAATTGGGGGCGGCAAATGAAAAACTGTTTTTT
CASSELGAANEKLFF
>few|TRBJ2-5|TRBD1|TRBV6-6
TGTGCCAGCAGCCAGGACAGGGGGCGAGAGACCCAGTACTTC
CASSQDRGRETQYF
>.|TRBJ2-7|TRBD2|TRBV5-1
TGCGCCAGCAGCTTGCGGCTTACGGGACTAGCGGGCAACTACGAGCAGTACTTC
CASSLRLTGLAGNYEQYF
>few|TRBJ1-1|.|TRBV20-1
TGCAGTGCTAGGCGGGTAGATGAAGCTTTCTTT
CSARRVDEAFF
>few|TRBJ2-4|.|TRBV18
TGTGCCAGCTCACCCCCCCAGTTAAACATTCAGTACTTC
CASSPPQLNIQYF
>few|TRBJ2-3|.|TRBV29-1
TGCAGCGTTGGGGTGGGACTCCCCACAGATACGCAGTATTTT
CSVGVGLPTDTQYF
>.|TRBJ2-1|TRBD1|TRBV4-3
TGCGCCAGCAGCCATGTCCATGGGGTAACAGGGGGCAGAGAGCAGTTCTTC
CASSHVHGVTGGREQFF
>few|TRBJ2-3|TRBD1|TRBV28
TGTGCCAGCAGTTCGAGACAGGGGGGCCTCACAGATACGCAGTATTTT
CASSSRQGGLTDTQYF
>.|TRBJ2-1|TRBD2|TRBV9
TGTGCCAGCAGCGTATCAACTATAGCGGGGGGTGAGCAGTTCTTC
CASSVSTIAGGEQFF
>few|TRBJ2-1|.|TRBV7-2
TGTGCCAGCACCTTGAGGCGGACTTTGGATGAGCAGTTCTTC
CASTLRRTLDEQFF
>few|TRBJ2-7|TRBD1|TRBV28
TGTGCCAGCGGATATTCCGGACAGGGGGACGAGCAGTACTTC
CASGYSGQGDEQYF
>.|TRBJ2-3|TRBD2|TRBV5-1
TGCGCCAGCAGCTTCGGACTAGCGGGAGCGGGGGGTACGCAGTATTTT
CASSFGLAGAGGTQYF
>few|TRBJ2-1|TRBD2|TRBV5-1
TGCGCCAGCAGCTTACCGTACGGGACTAGCGGATACAATGAGCAGTTCTTC
CASSLPYGTSGYNEQFF
>.|TRBJ2-2|.|TRBV18
TGTGCCAGCTCACGGATCACGGGAGAAGTCACCGGGGAGCTGTTTTTT
CASSRITGEVTGELFF
>few|TRBJ2-5|.|TRBV7-7
TGTGCCAGCAGCTCAAACCCGACAGGACCGGAGACCCAGTACTTC
CASSSNPTGPETQYF
>few|TRBJ2-1|TRBD2|TRBV4-3
TGCGCCAGCAGCCAGGCTCGACTAGCGGGAGTAGGTTCGTACAATGAGCAGTTCTTC
CASSQARLAGVGSYNEQFF
>few|TRBJ2-7|.|TRBV10-3
TGTGCCATCAGGAGCTTAGCAGCCTCCTACGAGCAGTACTTC
CAIRSLAASYEQYF
>.|TRBJ2-1|TRBD2|TRBV19
TGTGCCAGTAGTAAATCCGGGACTAGCCGGAATGAGCAGTTCTTC
CASSKSGTSRNEQFF
>.|TRBJ2-5|TRBD2|TRBV11-2
TGTGCCAGCAGCTTAAGCGGGACGAGGCAAGAGACCCAGTACTTC
CASSLSGTRQETQYF
>few|TRBJ2-4|TRBD2|TRBV7-2
TGTGCCAGCAGCTTAGCGGGTAGGGGCGGGACTACAGACTTC
CASSLAGRGGTTDF